Listed here are 28 T cell receptor beta chains from one sample, sequenced in a study of cytomegalovirus exposure and HLA in healthy donors. Primers included in the PCR were 60 Vbeta and 13 Jbeta primers. TCRdb keeps only in-frame clones here, not all; method: immunoSEQ multiplex PCR. This sample contains 100,000 to 150,000 clones. The sequenced sample was PBMCs. Source of these receptors: a woman between 35 and 50 years old in good health and CMV-seronegative.

This chain joins TRBV7-9 and TRBJ2-7; 8 bases fit TRBD1. Germline CDR1 reads SEHNR; CDR2 reads FQNEAQ (reference sequence). The CDR3 totals 16 residues. Trimming at V came to 6 bases and at J to 7 bases, leaving 17 bases not matched to a gene. The CDR3 loop is CASSYYAAGGFDEQYV. The CDR3 DNA follows: TGTGCCAGCAGTTATTACGCGGCAGGGGGCTTCGATGAGCAGTACGTC.

V and J are TRBV7-2 and TRBJ1-1; D might be TRBD1 (5 bases). In germline, CDR1 is SGHTA, CDR2 FQGNSA. V lost 6 bases and J lost 2, with 10 bases in between. CDR3 length equals 13 residues. The CDR3 loop is CASSAGLNTEAFF. The CDR3 region has the DNA TGTGCCAGCAGTGCAGGGTTAAACACTGAAGCTTTCTTT.

The V gene is TRBV6-6, the J gene TRBJ1-5, with 10 bases that match TRBD1. The CDR3 contains 15 residues. Trimming at V came to 4 bases and at J to 3 bases, leaving 3 bases not matched to a gene. Germline V gene lookup returns CDR1 MNHNY and CDR2 SVGAGI (reference sequence). CDR3 coding DNA: TGTGCCAGCAGTTGGGGGACAGGGGACAATCAGCCCCAGCATTTT. Translated: CASSWGTGDNQPQHF.

This sequence joins TRBV6-1 and TRBJ2-5; weak D call: TRBD2 (5 bases). This CDR3 spans 14 amino acids. Trimming removed 4 bases from V and 1 base from J, with 10 bases in between. Germline assignment: CDR1 MNHNS and CDR2 SASEGT. The CDR3 loop reads CASSGGFSQETQYF. CDR3 coding DNA: TGTGCCAGCAGTGGAGGGTTTTCCCAAGAGACCCAGTACTTC.

The CDR3 bases are TGCGCCAGCAGCCAATGGAGCGGGCCTTCGGGCTACACCTTC. This codes for CASSQWSGPSGYTF. The gene calls are TRBV4-1 and TRBJ1-2; D gene uncertain. Deletions cut 2 bases from V and 8 bases from J, with 15 bases between. The CDR3 loop spans 14 amino acids. CDR1 is MGHRA, CDR2 YSYEKL, per germline.

The chain joins TRBV19 to TRBJ1-1; 9 nucleotides agree with TRBD1. The CDR3 is 13 residues long. Per the germline V gene, CDR1 is LNHDA and CDR2 is SQIVND (reference sequence). V gave up 7 bases and J gave up 1 base; unmatched junction bases: 1. This CDR3 reads CASKGQGNTEAFF. CDR3 nucleotides: TGTGCCAGTAAGGGACAGGGGAACACTGAAGCTTTCTTT.

The CDR3 sequence: CSVEGAGGNTIYF. The CDR3 DNA follows: TGCAGCGTTGAAGGGGCTGGTGGAAACACCATATATTTT. V usage is TRBV29-1 and J usage is TRBJ1-3; D unresolved. This CDR3 region has 13 residues. The V gene lost 1 base and the J gene lost 3 bases, with 7 bases spanning the gap. Germline lookup yields CDR1 SQVTM and CDR2 ANQGSEA.

This chain links TRBV5-1 with TRBJ1-1, with TRBD1 identical over 7 bases. The CDR3 extends over 13 amino acids. Germline V gives CDR1 SGHRS, CDR2 YFSETQ. V gave up 4 bases and J gave up 5 bases; unmatched junction bases: 5. The CDR3 nucleotides read TGCGCCAGCAGCATGACAGGGAGTACTGAAGCTTTCTTT. Its translation is CASSMTGSTEAFF.

As regards this clone: The junction does not match germline at one end; this may be a read error. The same CDR3 also results from other DNA sequences found in this sample. The chain couples TRBV10-3 to TRBJ1-1; D not certain. This CDR3 contains 13 residues. The germline V gene encodes CDR1 ENHRY and CDR2 SYGVKD. The CDR3 sequence: CAISRQGETEAFF. The CDR3 bases are TGTGCCATCAGCCGACAAGGCGAAACTGAGGCTTTCTTT.

V and J are TRBV15 and TRBJ1-4; D call uncertain. The V gene lost 0 bases and the J gene lost 8 bases, with 19 bases spanning the gap. The CDR3 is 17 amino acids. CDR1 and CDR2 from the germline V gene are LNHNV and YYDKDF (reference sequence). CDR3 nucleotide sequence: TGTGCCACCAGCAGAGATGCCCCATCCCCACTTAACGAAAAACTGTTTTTT. Its translation: CATSRDAPSPLNEKLFF. Using reference TRBV15 and TRBJ1-4 for the parts outside the CDR3, the full variable domain is DAMVIQNPRYQVTQFGKPVTLSCSQTLNHNVMYWYQQKSSQAPKLLFHYYDKDFNNEADTPDNFQSRRPNTSFCFLDIRSPGLGDTAMYLCATSRDAPSPLNEKLFFGSGTQLSVL.

V and J are TRBV2 and TRBJ2-2, with TRBD2 identical over 11 bases. J was trimmed by 4 bases and V by 10 bases; bases with no gene match: 5. Germline assignment: CDR1 SNHLY and CDR2 FYNNEI. The CDR3 runs 14 residues. The CDR3: CAITSGGFTGELFF. Here the CDR3 DNA reads TGTGCCATTACTAGCGGGGGTTTCACCGGGGAGCTGTTTTTT.

V is TRBV6-5 and J is TRBJ1-1; no firm D call. This CDR3 is 14 amino acids long. V shed 0 bases and J shed 1 base, with 6 bases lying between them. Germline V gene sequence: CDR1 MNHEY, CDR2 SVGAGI. CDR3 sequence (DNA): TGTGCCAGCAGTTACTCCCTCCCGAACACTGAAGCTTTCTTT. Its protein is CASSYSLPNTEAFF.

This chain uses TRBV18 with TRBJ2-7; 8 bases align to TRBD1. The CDR3 loop spans 16 amino acids. Germline values: CDR1 KGHSH, CDR2 LQKENI. After removal of 3 bases from V and 6 bases from J, the junction contained 13 bases not matched to a gene. CDR3: CASSPGRGQGGGEQYF. Written as DNA, the CDR3 is TGTGCCAGCTCACCTGGCCGAGGACAGGGAGGAGGCGAGCAGTACTTC. The entire variable domain, with the rest obtained from reference TRBV18 and TRBJ2-7, is as follows: NAGVMQNPRHLVRRRGQEARLRCSPMKGHSHVYWYRQLPEEGLKFMVYLQKENIIDESGMPKERFSAEFPKEGPSILRIQQVVRGDSAAYFCASSPGRGQGGGEQYFGPGTRLTVT.

The chain uses TRBV28 and TRBJ2-7; 9 bases are a match to TRBD1. CDR1 and CDR2 from the germline V gene are MDHEN and SYDVKM. The CDR3 extends over 13 amino acids. V shed 6 bases and J 3 bases; nucleotides not matched to a gene: 3. DNA of the CDR3: TGTGCCAGCAGACGACAGGGGGGCTACGAGCAGTACGTC. This gives the protein CASRRQGGYEQYV.

The rearrangement joins TRBV6-5 to TRBJ2-3; D is unresolved. V lost 0 bases and J 6 bases, leaving 10 bases between the germline ends. The CDR3 is 14 amino acids. From germline, CDR1 is MNHEY and CDR2 SVGAGI. CDR3 region: CASSYSRNMDTQYF. The CDR3 region has the DNA TGTGCCAGCAGTTACTCGCGGAATATGGATACGCAGTATTTT.

V gene TRBV5-4 combines with J gene TRBJ1-6, with D unresolved. V lost 0 bases and J lost 10, with 5 bases in between. The germline gives CDR1 SGHNT, CDR2 YYREEE (reference sequence). CDR3 length equals 12 residues. The CDR3 sequence is CASSLGISPLHF. DNA for the CDR3: TGTGCCAGCAGCTTGGGTATATCACCCCTCCACTTT.

The rearrangement uses TRBV11-1 and TRBJ1-1, with D possibly being TRBD1 (6 bases). The CDR3 contains 16 residues. V dropped 5 bases and J dropped 1 base, with 17 bases sitting between them. Per the germline V gene, CDR1 is SGHAT and CDR2 is FQDESV (reference sequence). CDR3 loop: CASSLRDTLPNTEAFF. CDR3 nucleotide sequence: TGTGCCAGCAGCCTCCGGGACACTCTTCCGAACACTGAAGCTTTCTTT.

This chain connects TRBV6-4 to TRBJ1-2; D not resolved. The CDR3 is made up of 12 amino acids. From germline, CDR1 is MRHNA and CDR2 SNTAGT. Trimming shortened V by 2 bases and J by 8 bases, and 9 bases separated the two germline ends. CDR3 protein: CASSDRGIGYTF. The CDR3 coding sequence is TGTGCCAGCAGTGACCGCGGGATCGGCTACACCTTC.

The chain is built from TRBV6-5 and TRBJ1-1; D unclear. The CDR3 sequence is 16 residues long. V was cut by 2 bases and J by 0 bases, with 13 bases left in between. Germline V gives CDR1 MNHEY, CDR2 SVGAGI. CDR3 in DNA: TGTGCCAGCAGTTACGGGCAGTTCATCATGAACACTGAAGCTTTCTTT. Translation: CASSYGQFIMNTEAFF.

The chain combines TRBV27 with TRBJ1-5; possibly TRBD1 for D (5 bases). Germline V gene data show CDR1 as MNHEY and CDR2 as SMNVEV (reference sequence). The V gene lost 8 bases and the J gene lost 2 bases, with 10 bases spanning the gap. The CDR3 totals 13 residues. The CDR3 nucleotides read TGTGCCAGCGCCGACAGCGGCAATCAGCCCCAGCATTTT. Translation gives CASADSGNQPQHF.

The chain carries TRBV14 and TRBJ1-1, with D unresolved. CDR3 length: 16 residues. Per the germline V gene, CDR1 is SGHDN and CDR2 is FVKESK. V was pared by 1 base and J by 0 bases, with 12 bases between. This chain's CDR3 is CASSQGSGGLNTEAFF. The CDR3 DNA sequence: TGTGCCAGCAGCCAAGGGTCTGGAGGGCTGAACACTGAAGCTTTCTTT.

The rearrangement uses TRBV19 and TRBJ2-7, with 8 bases lining up with TRBD1. J gave up 5 bases and V 6 bases, and 9 bases lay outside the gene matches. Germline V CDR1 and CDR2: LNHDA, SQIVND (reference sequence). The CDR3 runs 14 residues. The DNA for the CDR3 is TGTGCCAGTAGGAGGGAAGCAGGGGGCCACGAGCAGTACTTC. It yields the protein CASRREAGGHEQYF.

The rearrangement uses TRBV14 and TRBJ2-2; 7 bases fit TRBD1. CDR1 and CDR2 from the germline V gene are SGHDN and FVKESK. V dropped 1 base and J dropped 5; count of bases not matched to a gene: 4. This CDR3 comprises 15 residues. For the CDR3, the DNA is TGTGCCAGCAGCCAAGGACAGGGACGAACCGGGGAGCTGTTTTTT. It yields the protein CASSQGQGRTGELFF.

V and J are TRBV7-9 and TRBJ2-5; 8 nucleotides align to TRBD1. TRBJ2-7 explains the end of the DNA better; the J call may be wrong. Looked up from germline, CDR1 is SEHNR and CDR2 is FQNEAQ (reference sequence). There are 13 residues in the CDR3. This CDR3 is CASNTGGSYEQYF. The CDR3 bases are TGTGCCAGTAATACAGGGGGCTCCTACGAGCAGTACTTC.

This chain connects TRBV7-9 to TRBJ2-7; 9 bases fit TRBD1. Per germline, CDR1 SEHNR and CDR2 FQNEAQ (reference sequence). V lost 2 bases and J lost 0; bases outside the gene matches: 8. The CDR3 contains 17 residues. The CDR3 bases are TGTGCCAGCAGCTTAAATCCGGGACAGGGTTTCTCCTACGAGCAGTACTTC. This sequence encodes CASSLNPGQGFSYEQYF.

The J gene is TRBJ2-3, the V gene TRBV6-1; D unclear. V lost 2 bases, J lost 5 bases, and 8 bases lay in between. Per the germline V gene, CDR1 is MNHNS and CDR2 is SASEGT. This CDR3 comprises 13 residues. CDR3 residues: CASSESSLDTQYF. As DNA, the CDR3 is TGTGCCAGCAGTGAAAGTAGTTTAGATACGCAGTATTTT.

The chain uses TRBV9 and TRBJ2-3, with D possibly matching TRBD1 (5 bases). In germline, CDR1 is SGDLS, CDR2 YYNGEE. CDR3 length: 13 amino acids. Trimming stripped 3 bases from V and 7 bases from J, with 12 bases between. The CDR3 reads CASSGTQVHTQYF. The CDR3 DNA sequence: TGTGCCAGCAGCGGAACACAGGTCCATACGCAGTATTTT.

The genes are TRBV27 and TRBJ1-2; TRBD1 matches at 8 bases. Germline V CDR1 and CDR2: MNHEY, SMNVEV (reference sequence). The CDR3 totals 13 residues. With 6 bases clipped from V and 10 bases from J, the junction kept 10 bases outside the gene matches. CDR3 DNA: TGTGCCAGCAGCCTAGGACAGGGACAGGTCTACACCTTC. Protein sequence: CASSLGQGQVYTF.